The 11 T cell receptor beta chains presented below share a single source sample, sequenced in a study of identifying expanded T cells in peripheral blood. Only in-frame clones appear in the TCRdb table, and some are missing; sequencing was by immunoSEQ multiplex PCR. The sample has approximately 100,000 clones; about 85% are singletons. The material sequenced was blood. The receptors derive from a person between 18 and 69 years old in good health.

This clone has just one count. The rearrangement links TRBV5-1 to TRBJ2-1, with D hard to call. CDR1 is SGHRS and CDR2 is YFSETQ in the germline V gene. The V end was cut by 0 bases, the J end by 1 base, with 8 bases between. This CDR3 has 15 residues. CDR3 loop: CASSLGLGSYNEQFF. The CDR3 region has the DNA TGCGCCAGCAGCTTGGGTCTAGGGTCCTACAATGAGCAGTTCTTC.

CDR3 sequence: CASSPQSEMNTEAFF. As DNA, the CDR3 is TGTGCCAGCTCACCACAGTCAGAGATGAACACTGAAGCTTTCTTT. The chain has TRBV18 and TRBJ1-1; D uncertain. V lost 1 base, J lost 0 bases, and 9 bases lay in between. CDR1 is KGHSH, CDR2 LQKENI, per germline. The CDR3 has 15 residues.

The J gene is TRBJ1-4, the V gene TRBV18; TRBD1 agrees at 10 bases. Trimming took 8 bases from V and 7 from J; bases not matched to a gene: 7. Germline CDR1 is KGHSH and CDR2 is LQKENI. This CDR3 has 14 residues. The CDR3 DNA follows: TGTGCCAGCACTCCGGGACAGGGGTTTGAAAAACTGTTTTTT. It encodes CASTPGQGFEKLFF.

The J gene is TRBJ2-1, the V gene TRBV7-9, with a weak D call TRBD1 (6 bases). The CDR3 loop spans 16 amino acids. The ends were cut back, 1 base at V and 3 bases at J, with 13 bases in the middle. Per germline, CDR1 SEHNR and CDR2 FQNEAQ (reference sequence). CDR3 nucleotides: TGTGCCAGCAGCTTAGTTGGGGGCCCCAACTACAATGAGCAGTTCTTC. Encoded protein: CASSLVGGPNYNEQFF.

The genes are TRBV6-1 and TRBJ2-4, with 8 bases aligning to TRBD1. Germline V gene data show CDR1 as MNHNS and CDR2 as SASEGT. The V and J ends lost 8 bases and 6 bases, in that order; junction bases with no gene match: 9. There are 14 residues in the CDR3. The CDR3: CASGLTGGSNIQYF. The CDR3 DNA sequence: TGTGCCAGCGGACTTACAGGGGGTTCAAACATTCAGTACTTC.

The genes are TRBV2 and TRBJ2-5, with D tentatively TRBD1 (5 bases). With 5 bases removed from V and 4 bases from J, the gap between germline ends came to 11 bases. The germline V gene has CDR1 SNHLY and CDR2 FYNNEI. The CDR3 runs to 13 residues. CDR3 in amino acids: CASSSGFRETQYF. Here the CDR3 DNA reads TGTGCCAGCAGTTCAGGGTTCCGAGAGACCCAGTACTTC.

This sequence joins TRBV7-9 and TRBJ2-1; weak D call: TRBD1 (6 bases). Per the germline V gene, CDR1 is SEHNR and CDR2 is FQNEAQ (reference sequence). Trimming cost V 5 bases and J 1 base, with 12 bases left between them. The CDR3 has 15 amino acids. The CDR3 DNA sequence: TGTGCCAGCAGCCGACAGGACTGGTCCTACAATGAGCAGTTCTTC. Amino acid sequence: CASSRQDWSYNEQFF.

The chain couples TRBV27 to TRBJ1-5, with D hard to call. The CDR3 is 10 amino acids. Germline CDR1 is MNHEY and CDR2 is SMNVEV (reference sequence). V lost 10 bases and J lost 9, with 10 bases in between. DNA of the CDR3: TGTGCCAACTCAAGGGTGCCCCAGCATTTT. As protein: CANSRVPQHF.

The rearrangement joins TRBV5-4 to TRBJ2-3; 7 nucleotides match TRBD1. Germline loops: CDR1 SGHNT, CDR2 YYREEE (reference sequence). There are 15 residues in the CDR3. V lost 1 base and J lost 0; bases outside the gene matches: 2. This chain's CDR3 is CASSLTGASTDTQYF. In DNA, the CDR3 is TGTGCCAGCAGCTTGACAGGGGCTAGCACAGATACGCAGTATTTT. Full variable domain (outside the CDR3, taken from reference TRBV5-4 and TRBJ2-3): ETGVTQSPTHLIKTRGQQVTLRCSSQSGHNTVSWYQQALGQGPQFIFQYYREEENGRGNFPPRFSGLQFPNYSSELNVNALELDDSALYLCASSLTGASTDTQYFGPGTRLTVL.

V is TRBV7-6 and J is TRBJ2-1, with D perhaps matching TRBD2 (6 bases). Germline CDR1 reads SGHVS; CDR2 reads FNYEAQ. The V gene lost 4 bases and the J gene lost 1 base, with 11 bases spanning the gap. This CDR3 is 15 amino acids long. CDR3 loop: CASSSPSESYNEQFF. Here the CDR3 DNA reads TGTGCCAGCAGCTCTCCTAGCGAGTCCTACAATGAGCAGTTCTTC.

The chain recombines TRBV5-1 with TRBJ2-1; the match to TRBD2 covers 8 bases. The junction had 1 base not matched to a gene; V was cut back by 2 bases and J by 6 bases. The germline V gene has CDR1 SGHRS and CDR2 YFSETQ. This CDR3 region has 13 residues. CDR3 protein: CASSFTSGNEQFF. CDR3 DNA: TGCGCCAGCAGCTTCACTAGCGGCAATGAGCAGTTCTTC.